These 8 T cell receptor beta chains were all obtained from the same sample, sequenced in a study of cytomegalovirus exposure and HLA in healthy donors. PCR involved 60 Vbeta and 13 Jbeta primers. Method: immunoSEQ multiplex PCR; TCRdb's copy keeps in-frame clones and lacks some. The table records roughly 170,000 clones, roughly 79% of them present only once. The sequenced sample was PBMCs. Receptors were obtained from a man younger than 40 in good health and CMV-seronegative.

The chain carries TRBV28 and TRBJ2-7, with D tentatively TRBD2 (5 bases). The CDR3 has 14 amino acids. Per the germline V gene, CDR1 is MDHEN and CDR2 is SYDVKM. Trimming pared 6 bases from V and 3 bases from J, leaving 15 bases between. The CDR3 DNA sequence: TGTGCCAGCAGCTCCCCGGGGATTAACTACGAGCAGTACTTC. Its translation: CASSSPGINYEQYF.

The chain couples TRBV9 to TRBJ2-3; 9 nucleotides line up with TRBD1. The CDR3 is made up of 15 amino acids. Per germline, CDR1 SGDLS and CDR2 YYNGEE. With V trimmed by 4 bases and J by 6 bases, 9 bases remained unmatched. CDR3 residues: CASSPTDRGEDTQYF. The CDR3 bases are TGTGCCAGCAGCCCAACGGACAGGGGAGAGGATACGCAGTATTTT.

CDR3 sequence reads: CASRGGQIRNYGYTF. As DNA, the CDR3 is TGTGCCAGCAGGGGGGGGCAGATTCGTAACTATGGCTACACCTTC. V and J are TRBV2 and TRBJ1-2, with a weak D call TRBD1 (6 bases). The CDR3 has 15 amino acids. V shed 6 bases and J shed 1 base, with 15 bases lying between them. Per the germline V gene, CDR1 is SNHLY and CDR2 is FYNNEI. The whole variable domain, filled in from reference TRBV2 and TRBJ1-2, reads EPEVTQTPSHQVTQMGQEVILRCVPISNHLYFYWYRQILGQKVEFLVSFYNNEISEKSEIFDDQFSVERPDGSNFTLKIRSTKLEDSAMYFCASRGGQIRNYGYTFGSGTRLTVV.

The V and J genes are TRBV11-2 and TRBJ2-7; 10 positions agree with TRBD1. CDR1 and CDR2 (germline): SGHAT, FQNNGV. CDR3 length: 16 amino acids. The ends lost 3 bases at V and 3 bases at J; junction bases unmatched: 8. CDR3 in DNA: TGTGCCAGCAGCTTTTCGCCCGGGACAGGGGACTACGAGCAGTACTTC. Translation: CASSFSPGTGDYEQYF.

This chain connects TRBV7-9 to TRBJ2-7, with D tentatively TRBD2 (6 bases). The V and J ends lost 6 bases and 4 bases respectively, with 13 bases between them. The CDR3 has 13 residues. Per germline, CDR1 SEHNR and CDR2 FQNEAQ (reference sequence). CDR3 sequence: CASRAGLFYEQYF. CDR3 DNA: TGTGCCAGCAGGGCGGGGTTATTTTACGAGCAGTACTTC.

The sample holds a few counts of this clone. The rearrangement uses TRBV7-9 and TRBJ2-7, with 12 bases lining up with TRBD1. Germline lookup yields CDR1 SEHNR and CDR2 FQNEAQ (reference sequence). V lost 5 bases and J lost 2; bases outside the gene matches: 10. This CDR3 is built from 17 residues. The CDR3 protein is CASSRDRGPDYTYEQYF. In DNA form, the CDR3 reads TGTGCCAGCAGCCGGGACAGGGGGCCGGATTATACCTACGAGCAGTACTTC.

The chain joins TRBV4-1 to TRBJ2-2, with D possibly TRBD2 on 5 matching bases. Trimming removed 7 bases from V and 5 bases from J, with 11 bases in between. The CDR3 contains 13 residues. Germline V lookup: CDR1 MGHRA, CDR2 YSYEKL. DNA of the CDR3: TGCGCCAGCACCAGAGGAGGTACCGGGGAGCTGTTTTTT. This sequence encodes CASTRGGTGELFF.

The V and J genes are TRBV6-5 and TRBJ1-5, with a tentative D call TRBD1 (5 bases). CDR1 and CDR2 from the germline V gene are MNHEY and SVGAGI. V lost 6 bases, J lost 4 bases, and 10 bases lay in between. The CDR3 sequence is 13 residues long. CDR3 region: CASRGEGNQPQHF. The CDR3 nucleotides are TGTGCCAGCAGGGGGGAGGGAAATCAGCCCCAGCATTTT.